This T cell receptor (beta chain) appears in the sequencing data of a study of T-cell memory formation after mild COVID-19. Broader study findings: Mainly in CM and EM were contracting CD4+ clones; CD8+ were in EMRA. Clones contracting across day 15 to 85 had a balanced CD4/CD8 profile; later expanding clones leaned CD4+. The finding that pre-infection memory included some responding clones suggested that cross-reactive memory joined.

As concerns this clonotype: Its matching antigen is unknown.

Per germline, CDR1 SGHRS and CDR2 YFSETQ. The CDR3 totals 13 residues. V was trimmed by 4 bases and J by 4 bases, leaving 11 bases between them. Constant-segment primers served in 5'RACE that generated TCR alpha and TCR beta cDNA libraries bearing sample barcodes and UMIs. Each CDR3 protein gets one entry after TCRdb re-called the 5' RACE reads with MiXCR. The table lists 400,000 to 500,000 distinct CDR3 sequences, around 18% of them singletons. The chain recombines TRBV5-1 with TRBJ2-5; D gene ambiguous. Sequences were obtained from PBMCs or a T cell subset sorted from them (not recorded which). The source is an adult woman who had mild COVID-19 (a few samples of this study predate the infection). Cell type and time point are not known. The CDR3 DNA follows: TGCGCCAGCAGCCCGCAAACAAGAGAGACCCAGTACTTC. Translation gives CASSPQTRETQYF.